The T cell receptor (beta chain) described here comes from a study of shared clonotypes between healthy human individuals. Germline V gives CDR1 MGHDK, CDR2 SYGVNS. The V and J ends lost 4 bases and 2 bases respectively, with 5 bases between them. This CDR3 has 12 amino acids. Concerning this clone: Its antigen is as yet unknown.

Study-wide points: Non-shared clonotypes had lower generation probabilities than those shared by all four donors. Memory subsets generally showed smaller estimated richness than naive subsets did.

Donors, healthy HIV-negative adults, lacked recent acute infections or vaccinations. An even split of each subset's genomic DNA across several immunoSEQ plates was performed. Profiled with immunoSEQ multiplex PCR; TCRdb holds only in-frame clones, not every one. The sample lists about 680,000 clones; 74% were seen once. J is TRBJ1-2 and V is TRBV25-1; D unresolved. This sequence originates from a woman aged 25 to 39 in good health. Sample: memory CD4+ T cells sorted from blood. Indicated subset: CD45RA-negative fraction. CDR3 residues: CASSVENYGYTF. CDR3 nucleotides: TGTGCCAGCAGTGTCGAGAACTATGGCTACACCTTC.